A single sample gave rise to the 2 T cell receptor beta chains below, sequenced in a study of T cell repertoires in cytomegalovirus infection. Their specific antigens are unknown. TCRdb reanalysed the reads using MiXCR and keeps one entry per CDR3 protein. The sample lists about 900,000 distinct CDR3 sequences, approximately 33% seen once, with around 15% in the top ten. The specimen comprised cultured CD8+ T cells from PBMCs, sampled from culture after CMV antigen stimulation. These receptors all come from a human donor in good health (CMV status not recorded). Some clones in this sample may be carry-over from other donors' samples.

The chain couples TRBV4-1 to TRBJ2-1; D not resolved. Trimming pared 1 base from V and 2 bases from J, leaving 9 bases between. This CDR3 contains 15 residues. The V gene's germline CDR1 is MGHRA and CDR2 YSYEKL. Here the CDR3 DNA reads TGCGCCAGCAGCCAAGCCGGGTTCGCCTACAATGAGCAGTTCTTC. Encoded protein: CASSQAGFAYNEQFF.

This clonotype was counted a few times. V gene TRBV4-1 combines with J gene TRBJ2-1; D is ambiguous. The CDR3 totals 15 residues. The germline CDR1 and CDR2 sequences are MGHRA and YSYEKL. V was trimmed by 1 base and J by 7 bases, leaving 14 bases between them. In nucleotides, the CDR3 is TGCGCCAGCAGCCAAGCCCCCGTAGGCCAAAATGAGCAGTTCTTC. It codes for CASSQAPVGQNEQFF.